Below are 16 T cell receptor beta chains sequenced from a single sample in a study of T cells after yellow fever vaccination. Via MiXCR, TCRdb re-called the 5' RACE reads, giving one row per CDR3 protein. This sample has about 260,000 distinct CDR3 sequences, with roughly 5% found just once. Sequencing used CD4+ T cells sorted from PBMCs, obtained on the day of the yellow fever booster vaccination. Receptors were obtained from a man aged 18 to 29 who received the YFV17D yellow fever vaccine.

This clonotype has only a few counts. The chain joins TRBV29-1 to TRBJ2-1, with D hard to call. CDR3 length equals 13 residues. CDR1 and CDR2 from the germline V gene are SQVTM and ANQGSEA. Trimming took off 3 bases at V and 8 bases at J, with 14 bases between the two ends. The CDR3 coding sequence is TGCAGCGTTGATATCCCCCCCATCTATGAGCAGTTCTTC. Translation gives CSVDIPPIYEQFF.

Only a few counts were recorded for this clonotype. The V call is TRBV5-1, the J call TRBJ2-7, with 7 bases identical to TRBD1. V lost 0 bases, J lost 3 bases, and 6 bases stayed unmatched. The germline gives CDR1 SGHRS, CDR2 YFSETQ. This CDR3 is 15 amino acids long. CDR3: CASSLADREGYEQYF. Here the CDR3 DNA reads TGCGCCAGCAGCTTGGCAGACAGGGAAGGCTACGAGCAGTACTTC.

This clonotype was picked up a small number of times. The chain joins TRBV2 to TRBJ2-5; possibly TRBD1 for D (6 bases). This CDR3 has 15 amino acids. V was trimmed by 4 bases and J by 3 bases, leaving 15 bases between them. CDR1 SNHLY and CDR2 FYNNEI come from the germline V gene. In nucleotides, the CDR3 is TGTGCCAGCAGTGCGGGCAGGGGTCGTGAAGAGACCCAGTACTTC. Translating it yields CASSAGRGREETQYF.

This chain uses TRBV9 with TRBJ2-3, with D unclear. Per germline, CDR1 SGDLS and CDR2 YYNGEE. The CDR3 runs 14 residues. Trimming pared 2 bases from V and 0 bases from J, leaving 7 bases between. CDR3 loop: CASSVQASTDTQYF. The CDR3 DNA is TGTGCCAGCAGCGTCCAGGCTAGCACAGATACGCAGTATTTT.

This clonotype appeared a few times. A read error is possible here, since a much larger clone lies one base away. The chain carries TRBV3-1 and TRBJ2-5; D is unclear. V was pared by 1 base and J by 4 bases, with 4 bases between. Germline lookup yields CDR1 LGHDT and CDR2 YNNKEL (reference sequence). The CDR3 runs to 12 residues. CDR3 loop: CASSQAGETQYF. CDR3 nucleotide sequence: TGTGCCAGCAGCCAAGCCGGAGAGACCCAGTACTTC.

The table lists this clonotype with many counts. This chain connects TRBV4-1 to TRBJ1-2; TRBD1 matches 7 bases. V trimming: 6 bases; J trimming: 8 bases; junction bases outside the gene matches: 9. Germline V gene sequence: CDR1 MGHRA, CDR2 YSYEKL. The CDR3 runs to 13 residues. CDR3 region: CASSDATGVGYTF. CDR3 nucleotides: TGCGCCAGCAGTGATGCAACAGGGGTAGGCTACACCTTC.

The chain couples TRBV3-1 to TRBJ1-1; D unclear. V was shortened by 4 bases and J by 7 bases, with 13 bases between the two germline ends. The germline CDR1 and CDR2 sequences are LGHDT and YNNKEL (reference sequence). The CDR3 has 13 amino acids. The CDR3 nucleotides read TGTGCCAGCAGCCTAAACCGCATGTTTGAAGCTTTCTTT. Its translation is CASSLNRMFEAFF.

V gene TRBV20-1 combines with J gene TRBJ2-7; 9 positions match TRBD1. The CDR3 runs 15 residues. Per germline, CDR1 DFQATT and CDR2 SNEGSKA (reference sequence). The V gene end was trimmed by 3 bases and the J gene end by 2 bases; junction bases not matched to a gene: 8. This chain's CDR3 is CSASRPDRGTYEQYV. CDR3 in DNA: TGCAGTGCTAGTAGGCCGGACAGGGGAACCTACGAGCAGTACGTC.

For the CDR3, the DNA is TGCGCCAGCAGCTTGGAGCCGGCTAGCATTAGACAAGAGACCCAGTACTTC. Protein product: CASSLEPASIRQETQYF. The V call is TRBV5-1, the J call TRBJ2-5; D may be TRBD2 (5 bases). With 0 bases removed from V and 2 bases from J, the gap between germline ends came to 17 bases. Germline CDR1 reads SGHRS; CDR2 reads YFSETQ. The CDR3 has 17 residues.

This chain uses TRBV4-2 with TRBJ1-2; tentative D call: TRBD1 (6 bases). Germline values: CDR1 LGHNA, CDR2 YNFKEQ. The CDR3 runs to 15 residues. The V gene lost 0 bases and the J gene lost 4 bases, with 12 bases spanning the gap. The CDR3 nucleotides are TGTGCCAGCAGCCAAGAGACCGGAGGGGGCTATGGCTACACCTTC. Protein product: CASSQETGGGYGYTF.

This clonotype was picked up a small number of times. This CDR3 is CASSQDMNYGYTF. In nucleotides, the CDR3 is TGTGCCAGCAGCCAGGACATGAACTATGGCTACACCTTC. The rearrangement links TRBV7-2 to TRBJ1-2, with D possibly TRBD1 on 5 matching bases. This CDR3 spans 13 amino acids. V was pared by 5 bases and J by 2 bases, with 9 bases between. Germline CDR1 is SGHTA and CDR2 is FQGNSA.

This sequence joins TRBV20-1 and TRBJ2-7; D is possibly TRBD1 or TRBD2 (6 bases each). Trimming removed 3 bases at V and 2 bases at J, with 14 bases between. The CDR3 contains 14 residues. Looked up from germline, CDR1 is DFQATT and CDR2 is SNEGSKA (reference sequence). CDR3 amino acids: CSARMEGEPYEQYV. CDR3 in DNA: TGCAGTGCTAGGATGGAGGGGGAACCCTACGAGCAGTACGTC.

The table lists this clonotype with many counts. The rearrangement joins TRBV5-1 to TRBJ1-6; 9 bases align to TRBD1. The trim removed 1 base at V and 6 bases at J, leaving 5 bases unmatched. The germline CDR1 and CDR2 sequences are SGHRS and YFSETQ. The CDR3 is 16 amino acids. The CDR3 protein is CASSLSGGQGNSPLHF. Written as DNA, the CDR3 is TGCGCCAGCAGCTTGTCGGGGGGACAGGGTAATTCACCCCTCCACTTT.

The genes are TRBV7-2 and TRBJ2-7, with 9 bases aligning to TRBD2. CDR3 size: 15 residues. Germline trimming cut 4 bases from V and 1 base from J; bases unmatched to any gene: 5. Germline loops: CDR1 SGHTA, CDR2 FQGNSA. The CDR3 here is CASSSPGLASYEQYF. DNA for the CDR3: TGTGCCAGCAGCTCGCCGGGACTAGCTTCCTACGAGCAGTACTTC.

Details on this clonotype: One junction end does not reproduce the germline sequence, and a read error may be involved. The rearrangement links TRBV12-3 or TRBV12-4 to TRBJ2-3; D is tentatively TRBD1 or TRBD2 (6 bases each). The CDR3 spans 15 residues. CDR3: CASSLGGSLTYTQYF. The CDR3 region has the DNA TGTGCCAGCAGTTTGGGGGGCTCCCTCACATATACGCAGTATTTT.

The chain recombines TRBV20-1 with TRBJ1-2; 9 positions agree with TRBD1. Trimming cost V 2 bases and J 6 bases; bases outside gene matches: 4. Per germline, CDR1 DFQATT and CDR2 SNEGSKA (reference sequence). The CDR3 covers 13 residues. The CDR3 reads CSARHRGRDGYTF. In DNA, the CDR3 is TGCAGTGCTAGACACAGGGGGCGCGATGGCTACACCTTC.